This TCR beta chain originates from a study of blood T cell repertoires in COVID-19. Generated by immunoSEQ multiplex PCR, the TCRdb table keeps only in-frame clones and is missing some. The table includes about 180,000 clones, around 86% detected once. V was pared by 4 bases and J by 4 bases, with 8 bases between. This CDR3 spans 12 amino acids. The germline CDR1 and CDR2 sequences are SEHNR and FQNEAQ (reference sequence). The rearrangement links TRBV7-9 to TRBJ2-7; no firm D call. Sequencing was done on a sample of PBMCs or T cells enriched from blood (not recorded which). This TCR derives from a woman in her 30s who had recovered from COVID-19. The CDR3 loop is CASSSVRYEQYF. For the CDR3, the DNA is TGTGCCAGCAGCTCAGTTCGATACGAGCAGTACTTC.